This record concerns one TCR beta chain sequence. Its antigen remains unidentified. The data belong to a study of T cell responses to AZD1222 COVID-19 vaccine. General study findings and limits: Seropositive at baseline were only 5 or 6 AZD1222 recipients. When two AZD1222 doses had been given, Spike-specific TCR breadth and depth rose. Repertoire sampling occurred only after the peak T cell response.

The data were produced by immunoSEQ multiplex PCR, yet TCRdb's version contains in-frame clones alone and is incomplete. Of about 120,000 clones detected, about 90% appear once; the ten largest clones hold around 7.5%. The sequence derives from an adult in good health. The sample in question was peripheral blood, obtained on day 0 of AZD1222 vaccination.

In DNA form, the CDR3 reads TGTGCCAGCAGGCGTCCGGGCCAGGGGGACTACACCTTC. It codes for CASRRPGQGDYTF. This rearrangement joins TRBV12-3 or TRBV12-4 to TRBJ1-2; 7 bases fit TRBD1. V shed 6 bases, J shed 10 bases, and the junction held 11 bases outside the gene matches. The CDR3 is 13 amino acids.